Following are 18 T cell receptor beta chains from one sample sequenced in a study of T-cell reconstitution after alpha-beta-depleted transplantation in children. Molecular barcoding with unique molecular identifiers was used for the TCRbeta library. Via MiXCR, TCRdb re-called the PCR reads, giving one row per CDR3 protein. There are just over 70,000 distinct CDR3 sequences in the sample; 6% to 8.5% occur only once, and over 2.5% lies in the top ten. Sequenced material: PBMCs from the stem cell graft donor, taken from the stem cell graft. The receptors stem from a human donor who donated a stem cell graft to a child with acute lymphoblastic leukemia.

This clonotype was counted ten times or more. The V and J genes are TRBV15 and TRBJ2-1, with 7 positions matching TRBD1. CDR3 length: 13 residues. The ends lost 2 bases at V and 12 bases at J; junction bases unmatched: 7. The germline V gene has CDR1 LNHNV and CDR2 YYDKDF (reference sequence). CDR3 nucleotides: TGTGCCACCAGCAGAATACCGGGACAGAGGCAGTTCTTC. This gives the protein CATSRIPGQRQFF.

At least ten counts were recorded for this clonotype. This sequence joins TRBV5-1 and TRBJ2-1; the match to TRBD2 covers 8 bases. This CDR3 comprises 15 residues. Per the germline V gene, CDR1 is SGHRS and CDR2 is YFSETQ. The V gene end was trimmed by 4 bases and the J gene end by 6 bases; junction bases not matched to a gene: 9. This CDR3 is CASSNSGTSGNEQFF. The CDR3 bases are TGCGCCAGCAGCAATTCCGGGACTAGTGGCAATGAGCAGTTCTTC. The full variable domain, with the rest looked up from reference TRBV5-1 and TRBJ2-1, is KAGVTQTPRYLIKTRGQQVTLSCSPISGHRSVSWYQQTPGQGLQFLFEYFSETQRNKGNFPGRFSGRQFSNSRSEMNVSTLELGDSALYLCASSNSGTSGNEQFFGPGTRLTVL.

Many counts were recorded for this clonotype. The chain joins TRBV7-6 to TRBJ2-1; possibly TRBD1 for D (5 bases). The germline gives CDR1 SGHVS, CDR2 FNYEAQ. The CDR3 contains 13 residues. Trimming removed 5 bases at V and 8 bases at J, with 13 bases between. CDR3 amino acids: CASSVRGPDEQFF. Written as DNA, the CDR3 is TGTGCCAGCAGCGTTAGGGGTCCGGATGAGCAGTTCTTC.

This clonotype was observed many times. V is TRBV9 and J is TRBJ1-2; 10 bases line up with TRBD1. Per the germline V gene, CDR1 is SGDLS and CDR2 is YYNGEE. The CDR3 contains 15 residues. Germline trimming cut 2 bases from V and 6 bases from J; bases unmatched to any gene: 7. This CDR3 is CASSVSRDRGNGYTF. In DNA, the CDR3 is TGTGCCAGCAGCGTGAGCCGGGACAGGGGAAATGGCTACACCTTC.

This clonotype was found many times. This chain uses TRBV5-1 with TRBJ2-4, with D possibly matching TRBD1 (6 bases). Germline CDR1 reads SGHRS; CDR2 reads YFSETQ. V lost 4 bases to trimming and J lost 0 bases, with 17 bases between them. The CDR3 runs to 17 residues. In nucleotides, the CDR3 is TGCGCCAGCAGCACAACAACAGGGTTCGTAGCCAAAAACATTCAGTACTTC. Translation: CASSTTTGFVAKNIQYF.

CDR3 amino acids: CASSLWIDSPLHF. CDR3 nucleotide sequence: TGTGCCAGCAGCTTATGGATAGATTCACCCCTCCACTTT. V gene TRBV7-8 combines with J gene TRBJ1-6; D unclear. Germline assignment: CDR1 SGHVS and CDR2 FQNEAQ. CDR3 size: 13 residues. V was pared by 2 bases and J by 8 bases, with 7 bases between.

This clonotype was seen many times. V and J are TRBV7-9 and TRBJ2-7; D call uncertain. The V end was cut by 1 base, the J end by 0 bases, with 7 bases between. The germline CDR1 and CDR2 sequences are SEHNR and FQNEAQ (reference sequence). CDR3 size: 14 residues. CDR3 amino acids: CASSLGATSYEQYF. CDR3 coding DNA: TGTGCCAGCAGCTTAGGGGCGACCTCCTACGAGCAGTACTTC.

This clonotype occurred many times. The V gene is TRBV20-1, the J gene TRBJ1-2, with no clear D. Germline assignment: CDR1 DFQATT and CDR2 SNEGSKA (reference sequence). V lost 2 bases and J 2 bases, leaving 12 bases between the germline ends. The CDR3 length is 14 residues. CDR3 loop: CSARPDILNYGYTF. The DNA of the CDR3 is TGCAGTGCTAGACCTGACATTCTCAACTATGGCTACACCTTC.

This clonotype was seen at least ten times. The rearrangement uses TRBV6-1 and TRBJ2-7; weak D call: TRBD1 (6 bases). V lost 6 bases, J lost 2 bases, and 14 bases lay in between. The CDR3 totals 14 residues. Germline lookup yields CDR1 MNHNS and CDR2 SASEGT. The CDR3 is CASRLRDITYEQYF. CDR3 sequence (DNA): TGTGCCAGCAGGCTCCGGGACATCACCTACGAGCAGTACTTC.

A few counts support this clonotype. V and J are TRBV19 and TRBJ1-5, with a possible D match to TRBD1 (5 bases). Germline lookup yields CDR1 LNHDA and CDR2 SQIVND (reference sequence). V dropped 5 bases and J dropped 0 bases, with 14 bases sitting between them. The CDR3 totals 16 residues. The chain's CDR3 is CASSSRGDYSNQPQHF. The CDR3 DNA sequence: TGTGCCAGTAGTTCCAGAGGGGACTATAGCAATCAGCCCCAGCATTTT.

This clonotype was seen more than once but under ten times. The chain joins TRBV5-5 to TRBJ1-1, with 7 bases matching TRBD1. Losses at the gene ends were 4 bases for V and 5 bases for J; bases not matched to a gene: 8. This CDR3 has 14 residues. Germline loops: CDR1 SGHKS, CDR2 YYEKEE (reference sequence). CDR3 in DNA: TGTGCCAGCAGCCTCCAGACAGGGTGGACTGAAGCTTTCTTT. Its translation is CASSLQTGWTEAFF.

This clonotype has a count of ten or more. V and J are TRBV29-1 and TRBJ2-7; 8 positions agree with TRBD1. V gave up 1 base and J gave up 5 bases; unmatched junction bases: 4. The CDR3 is made up of 13 amino acids. Germline assignment: CDR1 SQVTM and CDR2 ANQGSEA. Written as DNA, the CDR3 is TGCAGCGTTGAAGGGGGACAGGCAGACGAGCAGTACTTC. Translated, it gives CSVEGGQADEQYF.

This clonotype occurred many times. The chain combines TRBV20-1 with TRBJ2-3; TRBD2 matches 10 bases. The CDR3 sequence is 14 residues long. V lost 6 bases and J lost 5; bases outside the gene matches: 8. CDR1 and CDR2 from the germline V gene are DFQATT and SNEGSKA (reference sequence). Here the CDR3 DNA reads TGCAGTGCCCTTAGCGGGGGGAAAGAAGATACGCAGTATTTT. This codes for CSALSGGKEDTQYF.

This clonotype appeared a few times. The rearrangement uses TRBV6-1 and TRBJ2-5, with 10 bases identical to TRBD1. Trimming took 3 bases from V and 5 from J; bases not matched to a gene: 6. This CDR3 spans 15 amino acids. Germline CDR1 and CDR2: MNHNS and SASEGT. CDR3 protein: CASSDLTGGVETQYF. The CDR3 DNA reads as TGTGCCAGCAGTGATTTGACAGGGGGCGTCGAGACCCAGTACTTC.

This rearrangement joins TRBV5-4 to TRBJ2-1; D is possibly TRBD2 (6 bases). V was cut by 0 bases and J by 4 bases, with 17 bases left in between. The CDR3 consists of 17 residues. In germline, CDR1 is SGHNT, CDR2 YYREEE (reference sequence). The CDR3 sequence: CASSLARGSGLYNEQFF. The CDR3, as DNA: TGTGCCAGCAGCTTGGCGAGGGGTAGCGGCCTTTACAATGAGCAGTTCTTC.

This clonotype came up a few times. J is TRBJ1-2 and V is TRBV18; D might be TRBD1 (5 bases). This CDR3 is 14 amino acids long. The V end was cut by 3 bases, the J end by 3 bases, with 11 bases between. Germline loops: CDR1 KGHSH, CDR2 LQKENI. CDR3 in amino acids: CASSPPDSYYGYTF. The CDR3 DNA follows: TGTGCCAGCTCACCTCCTGACAGCTACTATGGCTACACCTTC.

This clonotype was recorded at least ten times. The chain carries TRBV29-1 and TRBJ2-3, with 8 bases lining up with TRBD2. Germline V gene sequence: CDR1 SQVTM, CDR2 ANQGSEA. This CDR3 has 14 amino acids. J was trimmed by 1 base and V by 4 bases; bases with no gene match: 4. The chain's CDR3 is CSVVTAGGTDTQYF. In DNA form, the CDR3 reads TGCAGCGTTGTGACAGCGGGGGGCACAGATACGCAGTATTTT.

This clonotype was recorded many times. The chain recombines TRBV20-1 with TRBJ2-1, with TRBD2 matching 8 bases. Germline CDR1 reads DFQATT; CDR2 reads SNEGSKA (reference sequence). This CDR3 contains 16 residues. The V segment lost 3 bases and the J segment 0 bases; nucleotides outside the gene matches: 7. CDR3 in amino acids: CSASMPRGGSYNEQFF. The CDR3 DNA reads TGCAGTGCTAGTATGCCCCGGGGGGGCTCCTACAATGAGCAGTTCTTC.